One sample yielded the 32 T cell receptor beta chains listed below, sequenced in a study of monozygotic twins with inflammatory bowel disease. From the 5' RACE reads, TCRdb lists one entry per CDR3 protein and no DNA. This sample carries fewer than 550,000 distinct CDR3 sequences, with under 3% going to the ten biggest clones. Input material: blood. The receptors come from a human donor with ulcerative colitis or Crohn's disease, or a healthy co-twin of an affected twin (not recorded which).

This rearrangement joins TRBV20-1 to TRBJ2-3; the D call from TCRdb, TRBD2, cannot be confirmed without DNA. The germline gives CDR1 DFQATT, CDR2 SNEGSKA (reference sequence). The CDR3 has 17 amino acids. Here the CDR3 reads CSARGRHGTDHTDTQYF.

This chain joins TRBV20-1 and TRBJ2-2; no DNA is available, so the TRBD2 call from TCRdb remains unchecked. CDR3 length: 17 amino acids. Looked up from germline, CDR1 is DFQATT and CDR2 is SNEGSKA (reference sequence). CDR3 sequence reads: CSARAPRLADNTGELFF.

The rearrangement uses TRBV7-3 and TRBJ2-3; TCRdb calls TRBD2, which cannot be checked without DNA. This CDR3 is 17 amino acids long. Per the germline V gene, CDR1 is SGHTA and CDR2 is FQGTGA. The CDR3 protein is CASSLTGLSSGVDTQYF.

The V gene is TRBV10-3, the J gene TRBJ2-5; TCRdb lists TRBD1, though no DNA is available to test this call. This CDR3 is 12 amino acids long. CDR1 and CDR2 from the germline V gene are ENHRY and SYGVKD. The CDR3 reads CAIMGQIETQYF.

The chain employs TRBV7-2 and TRBJ2-1; as DNA is missing, the TRBD2 call by TCRdb cannot be tested. The germline V gene encodes CDR1 SGHTA and CDR2 FQGNSA. The CDR3 runs to 15 residues. CDR3 loop: CASSSLAGSYNEQFF.

The rearrangement uses TRBV12-3 or TRBV12-4 and TRBJ2-1. This CDR3 spans 12 amino acids. CDR3 protein: CASILRNNEQFF.

The gene calls are TRBV6-5 and TRBJ1-1. The germline V gene has CDR1 MNHEY and CDR2 SVGAGI. The CDR3 sequence is 12 residues long. CDR3 sequence: CATRGPTGRSFF.

The chain joins TRBV23-1 to TRBJ2-2; checking the TCRdb D call of TRBD2 is not possible without DNA. TRBV23-1 is reported as an ORF; its role is uncertain. This CDR3 has 18 amino acids. The CDR3 spells CASSQPGALGREGGELFF.

This chain links TRBV12-3 or TRBV12-4 with TRBJ2-5; TCRdb indicates TRBD1, and absent DNA this call remains unverified. CDR3 length equals 16 residues. The CDR3 loop reads CASSPRAGATQETQYF.

The genes are TRBV3-1 and TRBJ2-1; the D call from TCRdb, TRBD2, cannot be confirmed without DNA. Germline CDR1 and CDR2: LGHDT and YNNKEL (reference sequence). The CDR3 runs to 12 residues. The CDR3: CATREGYNEQFF.

This chain joins TRBV5-1 and TRBJ1-1. This CDR3 is 14 amino acids long. The V gene's germline CDR1 is SGHRS and CDR2 YFSETQ. The CDR3 reads CASSSNFPDVEAFF.

V is TRBV14 and J is TRBJ2-1; checking the TCRdb D call of TRBD1 is not possible without DNA. CDR1 and CDR2 from the germline V gene are SGHDN and FVKESK. The CDR3 runs 17 residues. The CDR3 protein is CASSQAPIYPDSNEQFF.

This chain joins TRBV7-9 and TRBJ2-3; with no DNA, the TCRdb D assignment of TRBD1 cannot be verified. The germline gives CDR1 SEHNR, CDR2 FQNEAQ (reference sequence). This CDR3 has 16 amino acids. CDR3 sequence: CASSLRDSSSQDTQYF.

The rearrangement uses TRBV4-1 and TRBJ1-5; the TCRdb D gene call, TRBD1, has no DNA to confirm it. The germline V gene has CDR1 MGHRA and CDR2 YSYEKL. The CDR3 extends over 14 amino acids. CDR3 residues: CASSHFGGNQPQHF.

The genes are TRBV30 and TRBJ1-2. Germline lookup yields CDR1 GTSNPN and CDR2 SVGIG (reference sequence). The CDR3 covers 14 residues. CDR3 region: CAWSSGTRHYGYTF.

The rearrangement joins TRBV3-1 to TRBJ2-1. The CDR3 covers 16 residues. Germline lookup yields CDR1 LGHDT and CDR2 YNNKEL (reference sequence). The CDR3 is CASSQLYPSSYNEQFF.

CDR3 residues: CASSLTRNRGYEQYF. The rearrangement uses TRBV19 and TRBJ2-7; TCRdb's D gene call, TRBD2, goes unchecked for lack of DNA. Germline V lookup: CDR1 LNHDA, CDR2 SQIVND (reference sequence). The CDR3 runs 15 residues.

V gene TRBV9 combines with J gene TRBJ2-1. In germline, CDR1 is SGDLS, CDR2 YYNGEE. This CDR3 is 14 amino acids long. The CDR3 protein is CASSVVAGRNEQFF. The full variable domain, with the rest looked up from reference TRBV9 and TRBJ2-1, is DSGVTQTPKHLITATGQRVTLRCSPRSGDLSVYWYQQSLDQGLQFLIQYYNGEERAKGNILERFSAQQFPDLHSELNLSSLELGDSALYFCASSVVAGRNEQFFGPGTRLTVL.

The chain has TRBV20-1 and TRBJ2-1; TCRdb lists TRBD1, though no DNA is available to test this call. The CDR3 has 14 residues. Germline V lookup: CDR1 DFQATT, CDR2 SNEGSKA (reference sequence). The CDR3 spells CSARVIGGGNEQFF.

This rearrangement joins TRBV12-3 or TRBV12-4 to TRBJ2-5; TCRdb's D call of TRBD2 is untestable without DNA. CDR3 length: 16 amino acids. The CDR3 reads CASSSKLAGGQETQYF.

This chain links TRBV4-1 with TRBJ2-1; TCRdb lists TRBD1, though no DNA is available to test this call. Germline V gene lookup returns CDR1 MGHRA and CDR2 YSYEKL. The CDR3 has 13 amino acids. The CDR3: CASSRAGGDREFF.

V gene TRBV30 combines with J gene TRBJ2-7. There are 12 residues in the CDR3. Germline assignment: CDR1 GTSNPN and CDR2 SVGIG (reference sequence). CDR3 sequence reads: CAWSVQGYEQYF.

J is TRBJ2-6 and V is TRBV6-5; the TRBD1 assignment by TCRdb is unverifiable without DNA. Germline loops: CDR1 MNHEY, CDR2 SVGAGI. There are 17 residues in the CDR3. The CDR3 here is CASSYSMAGAGANVLTF.

The gene calls are TRBV5-4 and TRBJ2-1. CDR1 is SGHNT and CDR2 is YYREEE in the germline V gene (reference sequence). The CDR3 spans 11 residues. The CDR3 loop reads CASSHGLAEFF.

The V and J genes are TRBV9 and TRBJ2-1; absent DNA, TCRdb's TRBD2 call cannot be checked. The CDR3 has 17 residues. Germline lookup yields CDR1 SGDLS and CDR2 YYNGEE. This chain's CDR3 is CASSDPLAGGLYNEQFF.

The rearrangement uses TRBV7-6 and TRBJ1-4; absent DNA, TCRdb's TRBD1 call cannot be checked. Germline V lookup: CDR1 SGHVS, CDR2 FNYEAQ. The CDR3 sequence is 14 residues long. This chain's CDR3 is CASSLGAVDEKLFF.

The rearrangement joins TRBV6-1 to TRBJ2-5; TCRdb's D gene call, TRBD1, goes unchecked for lack of DNA. CDR1 and CDR2 (germline): MNHNS, SASEGT. The CDR3 is 14 residues long. This chain's CDR3 is CASSPQARGETQYF.

The chain is built from TRBV29-1 and TRBJ1-2; lacking DNA, the TRBD1 call made by TCRdb goes unchecked. CDR1 is SQVTM, CDR2 ANQGSEA, per germline. The CDR3 is 14 amino acids. CDR3: CSVQTGVGGYGYTF.

The genes are TRBV27 and TRBJ2-1; absent DNA, TCRdb's TRBD1 call cannot be checked. Germline lookup yields CDR1 MNHEY and CDR2 SMNVEV (reference sequence). The CDR3 is made up of 17 amino acids. The CDR3 loop is CASSLRPTGLPYNEQFF.

The rearrangement joins TRBV27 to TRBJ2-2; TCRdb lists TRBD1, though no DNA is available to test this call. The CDR3 has 16 residues. Germline assignment: CDR1 MNHEY and CDR2 SMNVEV (reference sequence). The CDR3 loop is CASKAPGRGYTGELFF.

This sequence joins TRBV5-1 and TRBJ2-1; TCRdb's assignment of TRBD1 cannot be checked, as there is no DNA. Germline values: CDR1 SGHRS, CDR2 YFSETQ. The CDR3 covers 14 residues. The CDR3: CASSLGQGGNEQFF.

This sequence joins TRBV7-3 and TRBJ2-3; no DNA is available, so the TRBD1 call from TCRdb remains unchecked. The CDR3 extends over 14 amino acids. Germline CDR1 is SGHTA and CDR2 is FQGTGA. Here the CDR3 reads CASSLFGQADTQYF. Full variable domain (remainder filled in from reference TRBV7-3 and TRBJ2-3): GAGVSQTPSNKVTEKGKYVELRCDPISGHTALYWYRQSLGQGPEFLIYFQGTGAADDSGLPNDRFFAVRPEGSVSTLKIQRTERGDSAVYLCASSLFGQADTQYFGPGTRLTVL.